The next 12 T cell receptor beta chains were all read from a single sample in a study of cytomegalovirus exposure and HLA in healthy donors. The PCR contained 60 Vbeta and 13 Jbeta primers. Clones were read by immunoSEQ multiplex PCR, and TCRdb kept only the in-frame ones, dropping some. The data hold fewer than 120,000 clones, with over 60% observed a single time. Material: PBMCs. The receptors stem from a woman in her 30s in good health and CMV-seronegative.

The chain couples TRBV27 to TRBJ2-7, with 7 bases identical to TRBD2. Trimming removed 6 bases from V and 0 bases from J; junction bases left unmatched: 8. The CDR3 contains 15 residues. The germline CDR1 and CDR2 sequences are MNHEY and SMNVEV (reference sequence). CDR3: CASSTLAGPSYEQYF. CDR3 bases: TGTGCCAGCAGCACCTTAGCGGGCCCCTCCTACGAGCAGTACTTC.

The genes are TRBV5-1 and TRBJ2-6; 10 bases agree with TRBD1. Trimming at V came to 1 base and at J to 0 bases, leaving 7 bases not matched to a gene. This CDR3 is 19 amino acids long. Per the germline V gene, CDR1 is SGHRS and CDR2 is YFSETQ. CDR3 sequence reads: CASSLKGGQGISGANVLTF. Written as DNA, the CDR3 is TGCGCCAGCAGCTTGAAAGGGGGACAGGGGATCTCTGGGGCCAACGTCCTGACTTTC.

The chain joins TRBV11-2 to TRBJ2-7, with D possibly TRBD2 on 6 matching bases. CDR1 and CDR2 (germline): SGHAT, FQNNGV. The V end was cut by 0 bases, the J end by 2 bases, with 11 bases between. The CDR3 consists of 15 residues. CDR3 sequence (DNA): TGTGCCAGCAGCTTAGAGGCTAGCGAAACCTACGAGCAGTACTTC. Amino acids: CASSLEASETYEQYF. Based on the CDR3 plus reference TRBV11-2 and TRBJ2-7, the full variable domain is EAGVAQSPRYKIIEKRQSVAFWCNPISGHATLYWYQQILGQGPKLLIQFQNNGVVDDSQLPKDRFSAERLKGVDSTLKIQPAKLEDSAVYLCASSLEASETYEQYFGPGTRLTVT.

The chain carries TRBV10-1 and TRBJ1-1; 9 bases fit TRBD1. This CDR3 has 13 residues. Unmatched junction bases numbered 10, after V lost 6 bases and J lost 11 bases. Germline loops: CDR1 WNHNN, CDR2 SYGVQD (reference sequence). The CDR3 sequence: CASRQGAFYRAFF. In DNA form, the CDR3 reads TGCGCCAGCAGACAGGGGGCATTTTACCGGGCTTTCTTT.

V usage is TRBV5-6 and J usage is TRBJ1-5; possible D gene TRBD1, 5 bases. Deletions cut 0 bases from V and 6 bases from J, with 7 bases between. CDR3 size: 13 residues. Germline V gene sequence: CDR1 SGHDT, CDR2 YYEEEE. CDR3 coding DNA: TGTGCCAGCAGCTTGGGGGACTTTCAGCCCCAGCATTTT. It yields the protein CASSLGDFQPQHF.

The chain recombines TRBV7-6 with TRBJ1-2, with 7 bases that match TRBD1. Germline-derived CDR1 and CDR2 are SGHVS and FNYEAQ. This CDR3 is 16 amino acids long. Losses at the gene ends were 3 bases for V and 6 bases for J; bases not matched to a gene: 13. The CDR3 reads CASSFAQTGARDGYTF. The CDR3 DNA sequence: TGTGCCAGCAGCTTTGCACAAACAGGGGCCCGTGATGGCTACACCTTC.

The gene calls are TRBV28 and TRBJ1-1; unclear D gene. The CDR3 contains 13 residues. Looked up from germline, CDR1 is MDHEN and CDR2 is SYDVKM. V was shortened by 3 bases and J by 3 bases, with 8 bases between the two germline ends. The CDR3 region has the DNA TGTGCCAGCAGTTTTTCAAGAGACACTGAAGCTTTCTTT. Protein sequence: CASSFSRDTEAFF.

This chain joins TRBV11-2 and TRBJ1-2; D uncertain. The germline V and J ends were trimmed by 8 bases and 4 bases, with 17 bases remaining between them. The germline V gene encodes CDR1 SGHAT and CDR2 FQNNGV. This CDR3 spans 14 amino acids. In nucleotides, the CDR3 is TGTGCCAGCCACCCCAGCGGGGTTGGCTATGGCTACACCTTC. This translates into CASHPSGVGYGYTF.

As to this clone: Mismatch with germline at one junction end may stem from a read error. The chain employs TRBV25-1 and TRBJ2-1, with D perhaps matching TRBD2 (5 bases). Germline CDR1 reads MGHDK; CDR2 reads SYGVNS. The CDR3 is made up of 18 amino acids. For the CDR3, the DNA is TGTGCCAGCAGTGAATCGCAGTGGGCTAGCATACAAAACAATGCGCAGTTCTTC. It specifies CASSESQWASIQNNAQFF.

This chain connects TRBV30 to TRBJ1-4; the match to TRBD1 covers 8 bases. V lost 1 base and J lost 0; bases outside the gene matches: 10. CDR1 GTSNPN and CDR2 SVGIG come from the germline V gene (reference sequence). This CDR3 has 18 residues. The CDR3 DNA follows: TGTGCCTGGAGTGCCTGGACAGGGTACTGGGCAACTAATGAAAAACTGTTTTTT. It translates to CAWSAWTGYWATNEKLFF.

This chain uses TRBV4-2 with TRBJ2-3; D is undetermined. Trimming pared 3 bases from V and 2 bases from J, leaving 18 bases between. CDR1 and CDR2 (germline): LGHNA, YNFKEQ. The CDR3 is 17 residues long. The CDR3 protein is CASSHTGTIENTDTQYF. The CDR3 region has the DNA TGTGCCAGCAGCCATACCGGTACCATCGAAAACACAGATACGCAGTATTTT.

The rearrangement links TRBV5-1 to TRBJ2-2; 8 bases are a match to TRBD2. CDR1 SGHRS and CDR2 YFSETQ come from the germline V gene. The ends lost 0 bases at V and 6 bases at J; junction bases unmatched: 1. This CDR3 has 14 residues. The CDR3 spells CASSLAGGPGELFF. CDR3 DNA: TGCGCCAGCAGCTTGGCGGGGGGGCCCGGGGAGCTGTTTTTT.